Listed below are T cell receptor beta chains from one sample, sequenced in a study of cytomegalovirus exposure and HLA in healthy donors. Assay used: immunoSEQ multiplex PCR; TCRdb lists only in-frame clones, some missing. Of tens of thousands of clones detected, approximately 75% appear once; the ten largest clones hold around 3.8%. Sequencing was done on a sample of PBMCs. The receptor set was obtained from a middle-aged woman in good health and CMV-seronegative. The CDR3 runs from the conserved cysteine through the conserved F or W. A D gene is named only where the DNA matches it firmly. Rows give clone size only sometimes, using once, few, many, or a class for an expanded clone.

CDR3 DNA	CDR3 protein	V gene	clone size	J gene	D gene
TGTGCCAGCCTTCAGGGGGAAACTGAAAAACTGTTTTTT	CASLQGETEKLFF	TRBV2	NA	TRBJ1-4	TRBD1
TGTGCCAGCAGCTCAGGGGGCCAAGAGACCCAGTACTTC	CASSSGGQETQYF	TRBV7-2	NA	TRBJ2-5	TRBD1
TGTGCCTGGAGTGTGGAGGTTTCACCCCTCCACTTT	CAWSVEVSPLHF	TRBV30	NA	TRBJ1-6	NA
TGTGCCAGCAGTTTAGCGGGCAGGCCTGAAGAGACCCAGTACTTC	CASSLAGRPEETQYF	TRBV28	once	TRBJ2-5	NA
TGCGCCAGCAGCCAAGATCGGGGGGCGTCTAATGAAAAACTGTTTTTT	CASSQDRGASNEKLFF	TRBV4-3	few	TRBJ1-4	NA
TGTGCCAGTAGTTCCAGGGCACTTGGGACTAATGAAAAACTGTTTTTT	CASSSRALGTNEKLFF	TRBV19	NA	TRBJ1-4	NA
TGCGCCAGCAGCTTGGTAACCCCTGCAGCCTATAATTCACCCCTCCACTTT	CASSLVTPAAYNSPLHF	TRBV5-1	NA	TRBJ1-6	NA
TGTGCCAGCAGCTTAGAATATCGGGACAGGAGGAATCAGCCCCAGCATTTT	CASSLEYRDRRNQPQHF	TRBV7-8	NA	TRBJ1-5	TRBD1
TGTGCCAGCAGGACGGGGGGAGATCAGCCCCAGCATTTT	CASRTGGDQPQHF	TRBV6-1	NA	TRBJ1-5	NA
TGTGCCAGCAGCCCAGGACTAGCGGGGGGTGTAACGGAGACCCAGTACTTC	CASSPGLAGGVTETQYF	TRBV7-3	NA	TRBJ2-5	TRBD2
TGTGCCAGCAGCCCGACAGGGTCCAATTCACCCCTCCACTTT	CASSPTGSNSPLHF	TRBV7-3	NA	TRBJ1-6	TRBD1
TGTGCCAGCAGCCAAGATCTGTCGGGACTAGCTTCCTACGAGCAGTACTTC	CASSQDLSGLASYEQYF	TRBV14	NA	TRBJ2-7	TRBD2
TGTGCCAGCAGCCCGGGGACAGCTCATGGGGTTGAGCAGTACTTC	CASSPGTAHGVEQYF	TRBV7-6	NA	TRBJ2-7	TRBD1
TGTGCCAGCTCACACTTTACAGGGGGGCACGAGCAGTACTTC	CASSHFTGGHEQYF	TRBV18	NA	TRBJ2-7	TRBD1
TGTGCCAGTAGTCCATATACCCGGACAGGCCAAAGCTCCTACAATGAGCAGTTCTTC	CASSPYTRTGQSSYNEQFF	TRBV19	once	TRBJ2-1	TRBD1
TGTGCCAGCAGCTCCTACAGACAGATCCTCTATGGCTACACCTTC	CASSSYRQILYGYTF	TRBV13	NA	TRBJ1-2	NA
TGTGCCAGCAGCAAAGGTTCATGGACAGGGGAATACAATGAGCAGTTCTTC	CASSKGSWTGEYNEQFF	TRBV21-1	NA	TRBJ2-1	NA
TGTGCCAGTCATAATAGCAATCAGCCCCAGAATTTT	CASHNSNQPQNF	TRBV6-6	NA	TRBJ1-5	NA
TGCGCCAGCAGTACATCGAACACCGGGGAGCTGTTTTTT	CASSTSNTGELFF	TRBV5-1	NA	TRBJ2-2	NA
TGTGCCAGTAGTAACAATTATGGCTACACCTTC	CASSNNYGYTF	TRBV19	NA	TRBJ1-2	NA
TGTGCCAGCAGTTTGTTCAGGAAGGAGCAGTACTTC	CASSLFRKEQYF	TRBV28	NA	TRBJ2-7	NA
TGTGCCAGCAGCTTAGTAGGGACAGACTATGGCTACACCTTC	CASSLVGTDYGYTF	TRBV7-2	NA	TRBJ1-2	TRBD1